A selection of T cell receptor beta chains follows, all from one sample in a study of graft-versus-host responses after intestinal transplantation. The repertoire was sequenced with immunoSEQ multiplex PCR; TCRdb's copy has only in-frame clones and lacks some. The sample records under 90,000 clones, around 92% being singletons. The starting material was PBMCs, obtained 98 days after intestinal transplantation. These TCRs come from a human patient who received an intestinal transplant, so some T cells may come from the graft donor. CDR3s include the opening cysteine and the closing phenylalanine or tryptophan. Each record gives: CDR3 DNA, CDR3 protein, V gene, clone size, D gene, J gene. D genes are given only for firm matches. Part of the rows lack a size; the others show once, few, many or a class for expanded clones.

CDR3nt: TGCGCCAGCAGTGAAGCGGGACCGAACTTTTGGACCCAGCATTTT; CDR3aa: CASSEAGPNFWTQHF; v_gene: TRBV10-2; abundance: .; d_gene: .; j_gene: TRBJ1-5
CDR3nt: TGTGCCATCAGACTGGACAGGGACTCCTACGAGCAGTACTTC; CDR3aa: CAIRLDRDSYEQYF; v_gene: TRBV10-3; abundance: once; d_gene: TRBD1; j_gene: TRBJ2-7
CDR3nt: TGTGCCAGCAGTGAATCGGGTGACTATGGCTACACCTTC; CDR3aa: CASSESGDYGYTF; v_gene: TRBV2; abundance: .; d_gene: .; j_gene: TRBJ1-2
CDR3nt: TGCGCCAGCAGCCAAGATTGGATAGTGGGACAGGGAATGAAAAACATTCAGTACTTC; CDR3aa: CASSQDWIVGQGMKNIQYF; v_gene: TRBV4-1; abundance: .; d_gene: TRBD1; j_gene: TRBJ2-4
CDR3nt: TGTGCCACCAGCAGAGGGACAGGGGGCATCGCGGGAGGTTCCTACAATGAGCAGTTCTTC; CDR3aa: CATSRGTGGIAGGSYNEQFF; v_gene: TRBV15; abundance: .; d_gene: TRBD1; j_gene: TRBJ2-1
CDR3nt: TGCGCCAGCAGTGAGTCGGGGCTAGCGGGGAACTTTGGGGATACGCAGTATTTT; CDR3aa: CASSESGLAGNFGDTQYF; v_gene: TRBV10-2; abundance: .; d_gene: TRBD2; j_gene: TRBJ2-3
CDR3nt: TGTGCCACCAGCAGAGAACCGGGACAGGGTACAGATACGCAGTATTTT; CDR3aa: CATSREPGQGTDTQYF; v_gene: TRBV15; abundance: .; d_gene: TRBD1; j_gene: TRBJ2-3
CDR3nt: TGTGCCAGCAGCACCGAGACTAGCGGGGTACCCTACGAGCAGTACTTC; CDR3aa: CASSTETSGVPYEQYF; v_gene: TRBV13; abundance: .; d_gene: TRBD2; j_gene: TRBJ2-7
CDR3nt: TGTGCCAGCAGTGAAACGCACTCTCGCGGGACGGACTTCTATGGCTACACCTTC; CDR3aa: CASSETHSRGTDFYGYTF; v_gene: TRBV2; abundance: .; d_gene: .; j_gene: TRBJ1-2
CDR3nt: TGTGCCAGCAGTTTAGGGGGAGGGAACGAGCAGTACTTC; CDR3aa: CASSLGGGNEQYF; v_gene: TRBV28; abundance: .; d_gene: TRBD2; j_gene: TRBJ2-7
CDR3nt: TGTGCCAGCAGCTCCCCTAAGGGGGGCCTAGCGGAGGGCACAGATACGCAGTATTTT; CDR3aa: CASSSPKGGLAEGTDTQYF; v_gene: TRBV5-4; abundance: .; d_gene: .; j_gene: TRBJ2-3
CDR3nt: TGTGCCAGTAGCAGAACCAATGAGCAGTTCTTC; CDR3aa: CASSRTNEQFF; v_gene: TRBV19; abundance: .; d_gene: .; j_gene: TRBJ2-1
CDR3nt: TGTGCCAGCAGTTTTGGACAGGGTGGGACAGATACGCAGTATTTT; CDR3aa: CASSFGQGGTDTQYF; v_gene: TRBV6-5; abundance: .; d_gene: TRBD1; j_gene: TRBJ2-3
CDR3nt: TGTGCCAGCAGCCCTCCCTGGGACGACCTCTACGAGCAGTACTTC; CDR3aa: CASSPPWDDLYEQYF; v_gene: TRBV16; abundance: once; d_gene: .; j_gene: TRBJ2-7
CDR3nt: TGTGCCATCAGTGTAGACCACGAGCAGTACTTC; CDR3aa: CAISVDHEQYF; v_gene: TRBV10-3; abundance: few; d_gene: .; j_gene: TRBJ2-7
CDR3nt: TGCGCCAGCAGCTTCAAATGGGGGGCAGGCGAGAACACTGAAGCTTTCTTT; CDR3aa: CASSFKWGAGENTEAFF; v_gene: TRBV5-1; abundance: .; d_gene: .; j_gene: TRBJ1-1
CDR3nt: TGTGCCAGCAGTGACATAGATTTGCCCGGGGAGCTGTTTTTT; CDR3aa: CASSDIDLPGELFF; v_gene: TRBV2; abundance: .; d_gene: .; j_gene: TRBJ2-2
CDR3nt: TGTGCCAGCAGTGCGGGAGGGGCTGAGGAGACCCAGTACTTC; CDR3aa: CASSAGGAEETQYF; v_gene: TRBV6-1; abundance: .; d_gene: TRBD2; j_gene: TRBJ2-5
CDR3nt: TGTGCCAGCAGCGGGACCAGGGGAAACTATGGCTACACCTTC; CDR3aa: CASSGTRGNYGYTF; v_gene: TRBV9; abundance: once; d_gene: .; j_gene: TRBJ1-2
CDR3nt: TGTGCCAGCAGCCGTTTGACAGATACGCAGTATTTT; CDR3aa: CASSRLTDTQYF; v_gene: TRBV7-2; abundance: once; d_gene: .; j_gene: TRBJ2-3
CDR3nt: TGTGCCAGCAGTTACTCCTCAGGGGGCATTGAGGGCTACACCTTC; CDR3aa: CASSYSSGGIEGYTF; v_gene: TRBV6-6; abundance: .; d_gene: TRBD1; j_gene: TRBJ1-2
CDR3nt: TGTGCCAGCAGCTTAACCGGGTGGGAAGAGACCCAGTACTTC; CDR3aa: CASSLTGWEETQYF; v_gene: TRBV7-3; abundance: .; d_gene: .; j_gene: TRBJ2-5
CDR3nt: TGTGCCAGCAGTTTACTGGCCTTATCTAGCACAGATACGCAGTATTTT; CDR3aa: CASSLLALSSTDTQYF; v_gene: TRBV27; abundance: .; d_gene: .; j_gene: TRBJ2-3
CDR3nt: TGTGCCAGCAGCCCCCAGGGGCAACAAGAGACCCAGTACTTC; CDR3aa: CASSPQGQQETQYF; v_gene: TRBV11-2; abundance: .; d_gene: .; j_gene: TRBJ2-5
CDR3nt: TGTGCCAGCAGCTTAGTGGGTTACGAGCAGTACTTC; CDR3aa: CASSLVGYEQYF; v_gene: TRBV7-9; abundance: .; d_gene: .; j_gene: TRBJ2-7
CDR3nt: TGTGCCAGCAGTAGAACAGGGGGCTGGCTCTCCTACAATGAGCAGTTCTTC; CDR3aa: CASSRTGGWLSYNEQFF; v_gene: TRBV2; abundance: .; d_gene: TRBD1; j_gene: TRBJ2-1
CDR3nt: TGTGCCAGCAGCGTAGCAGAAGGGGGCTACACTGAAGCTTTCTTT; CDR3aa: CASSVAEGGYTEAFF; v_gene: TRBV9; abundance: .; d_gene: TRBD1; j_gene: TRBJ1-1
CDR3nt: TGTGCCAGCAGCCCGCGGACAGGGGGGGGAGGTACGCAGTATTTT; CDR3aa: CASSPRTGGGGTQYF; v_gene: TRBV11-2; abundance: .; d_gene: TRBD1; j_gene: TRBJ2-3
CDR3nt: TGTGCCAGCAGCTTAGGGACAGATACGCAGTATTTT; CDR3aa: CASSLGTDTQYF; v_gene: TRBV13; abundance: .; d_gene: .; j_gene: TRBJ2-3
CDR3nt: TGTGCCAGCAGCGACGGACTAGCGGGGGTATTAGAGACCCAGTACTTC; CDR3aa: CASSDGLAGVLETQYF; v_gene: TRBV9; abundance: .; d_gene: TRBD2; j_gene: TRBJ2-5
CDR3nt: TGTGCCAGCAGCCCCGGAGTTTCTGGAAACACCATATATTTT; CDR3aa: CASSPGVSGNTIYF; v_gene: TRBV4-2; abundance: .; d_gene: .; j_gene: TRBJ1-3
CDR3nt: TGTGCCAGCAGCCAAGACACCAACACCGGGGAGCTGTTTTTT; CDR3aa: CASSQDTNTGELFF; v_gene: TRBV14; abundance: .; d_gene: .; j_gene: TRBJ2-2
CDR3nt: TGTGCCAGCAGCCCCCTCTCGTGGGAGACCCAGTACTTC; CDR3aa: CASSPLSWETQYF; v_gene: TRBV7-8; abundance: .; d_gene: .; j_gene: TRBJ2-5
CDR3nt: TGTGCCAGCAGCTTAGTGGGCAGGGACGAGACCCAGTACTTC; CDR3aa: CASSLVGRDETQYF; v_gene: TRBV11-2; abundance: .; d_gene: .; j_gene: TRBJ2-5
CDR3nt: TGTGCCAGCACCTTTGGGACAGGGCTTGTTGAGCAGTACTTC; CDR3aa: CASTFGTGLVEQYF; v_gene: TRBV7-2; abundance: .; d_gene: TRBD1; j_gene: TRBJ2-7
CDR3nt: TGTGCCAGCAGCTTAGGGGGAGGGCCGGCCTACGAGCAGTACTTC; CDR3aa: CASSLGGGPAYEQYF; v_gene: TRBV7-2; abundance: .; d_gene: TRBD2; j_gene: TRBJ2-7
CDR3nt: TGTGCCAGCAGCGGCGGACAGGGCGCCACTGAAGCTTTCTTT; CDR3aa: CASSGGQGATEAFF; v_gene: TRBV9; abundance: .; d_gene: TRBD1; j_gene: TRBJ1-1
CDR3nt: TGTGCCACCAGCACCCCGCCCGGGGAGCAGTACTTC; CDR3aa: CATSTPPGEQYF; v_gene: TRBV15; abundance: .; d_gene: .; j_gene: TRBJ2-7
CDR3nt: TGTGCCAGCAGTTACTACACATATAATTCACCCCTCCACTTT; CDR3aa: CASSYYTYNSPLHF; v_gene: TRBV6-6; abundance: .; d_gene: .; j_gene: TRBJ1-6
CDR3nt: TGTGCCAGTAGTCGGACAGGGTGGAATGAAAAACTGTTTTTT; CDR3aa: CASSRTGWNEKLFF; v_gene: TRBV19; abundance: .; d_gene: TRBD1; j_gene: TRBJ1-4
CDR3nt: TGTGCCAGCAGCCCAACCAGGGTCTCCGAAAAACTGTTTTTT; CDR3aa: CASSPTRVSEKLFF; v_gene: TRBV14; abundance: .; d_gene: .; j_gene: TRBJ1-4
CDR3nt: TGTGCCAGCAGCTTGGGCCAGGGAGCTTACGGCTACACCTTC; CDR3aa: CASSLGQGAYGYTF; v_gene: TRBV7-9; abundance: once; d_gene: .; j_gene: TRBJ1-2
CDR3nt: TGTGCCAGCAGCCCTCCCCTCCGGGACAGTCTATACGAGCAGTACTTC; CDR3aa: CASSPPLRDSLYEQYF; v_gene: TRBV7-9; abundance: .; d_gene: TRBD1; j_gene: TRBJ2-7
CDR3nt: TGTGCCAGCAGCTGGGGGGCGGTGGGCTCCTACGAGCAGTACTTC; CDR3aa: CASSWGAVGSYEQYF; v_gene: TRBV5-6; abundance: .; d_gene: .; j_gene: TRBJ2-7
CDR3nt: TGTGCCTGGAGTTCTCGGCTAGCGGGAGAGGAAAGGGTTTTT; CDR3aa: CAWSSRLAGEERVF; v_gene: TRBV30; abundance: .; d_gene: TRBD2; j_gene: TRBJ2-3
CDR3nt: TGTGCCAGCAGCAAGGGACAAACCTACGAGCAGTACTTC; CDR3aa: CASSKGQTYEQYF; v_gene: TRBV21-1; abundance: few; d_gene: .; j_gene: TRBJ2-7
CDR3nt: TGTGCCAGCAGCTTGCCAGGGGGTAACACTGAAGCTTTCTTT; CDR3aa: CASSLPGGNTEAFF; v_gene: TRBV5-4; abundance: .; d_gene: TRBD1; j_gene: TRBJ1-1
CDR3nt: TGTGCCAGCAGTTACATGTGGGATCCCGGGGAGCTGTTTTTT; CDR3aa: CASSYMWDPGELFF; v_gene: TRBV6-5; abundance: .; d_gene: .; j_gene: TRBJ2-2
CDR3nt: TGTGCCAGCAGTTTAGTGGGAGAGAGGGATACGCAGTATTTT; CDR3aa: CASSLVGERDTQYF; v_gene: TRBV28; abundance: .; d_gene: .; j_gene: TRBJ2-3
CDR3nt: TGTGCCAGCAGCCCACTACAGGGAACTTCCTACGAGCAGTACTTC; CDR3aa: CASSPLQGTSYEQYF; v_gene: TRBV11-2; abundance: .; d_gene: .; j_gene: TRBJ2-7
CDR3nt: TGTGCCCGGTTACGGGGACAGCGCCAACGCTACGAGCAGTACTTC; CDR3aa: CARLRGQRQRYEQYF; v_gene: TRBV21-1; abundance: .; d_gene: .; j_gene: TRBJ2-7
CDR3nt: TGTGCCAGCAGCGCTCCCTCTGGAAACACCATATATTTT; CDR3aa: CASSAPSGNTIYF; v_gene: TRBV6-1; abundance: few; d_gene: .; j_gene: TRBJ1-3
CDR3nt: TGTGCCAGCAGCGGACTAGCGGGAGGGCCAGATACGCAGTATTTT; CDR3aa: CASSGLAGGPDTQYF; v_gene: TRBV6-1; abundance: .; d_gene: TRBD2; j_gene: TRBJ2-3
CDR3nt: TGCGCCAGCACAAGTTATGTTTCCGGGACAGGGGATGGCTACACCTTC; CDR3aa: CASTSYVSGTGDGYTF; v_gene: TRBV5-1; abundance: .; d_gene: TRBD1; j_gene: TRBJ1-2
CDR3nt: TGTGCTGAGAGAGGGGGTTTTGAGCAGTTCTTC; CDR3aa: CAERGGFEQFF; v_gene: TRBV7-7; abundance: .; d_gene: .; j_gene: TRBJ2-1
CDR3nt: TGTGCCAGCAGGGTGTTACTAGCCAAAAACATTCAGTACTTC; CDR3aa: CASRVLLAKNIQYF; v_gene: TRBV11-3; abundance: .; d_gene: .; j_gene: TRBJ2-4
CDR3nt: TGCAGCGTTGAACCCCAAACAGCTCCCCGAAAACTGTTTTTT; CDR3aa: CSVEPQTAPRKLFF; v_gene: TRBV29-1; abundance: .; d_gene: .; j_gene: TRBJ1-4
CDR3nt: TGTGCCAGCTCACGGCTGACTAGCGGGGCCGGCTGGGGCACCGGGGAGCTGTTTTTT; CDR3aa: CASSRLTSGAGWGTGELFF; v_gene: TRBV18; abundance: .; d_gene: TRBD2; j_gene: TRBJ2-2
CDR3nt: TGTGCCAGCAGAGAGGGACAGGGGATAAATCAGCCCCAGCATTTT; CDR3aa: CASREGQGINQPQHF; v_gene: TRBV2; abundance: .; d_gene: TRBD1; j_gene: TRBJ1-5